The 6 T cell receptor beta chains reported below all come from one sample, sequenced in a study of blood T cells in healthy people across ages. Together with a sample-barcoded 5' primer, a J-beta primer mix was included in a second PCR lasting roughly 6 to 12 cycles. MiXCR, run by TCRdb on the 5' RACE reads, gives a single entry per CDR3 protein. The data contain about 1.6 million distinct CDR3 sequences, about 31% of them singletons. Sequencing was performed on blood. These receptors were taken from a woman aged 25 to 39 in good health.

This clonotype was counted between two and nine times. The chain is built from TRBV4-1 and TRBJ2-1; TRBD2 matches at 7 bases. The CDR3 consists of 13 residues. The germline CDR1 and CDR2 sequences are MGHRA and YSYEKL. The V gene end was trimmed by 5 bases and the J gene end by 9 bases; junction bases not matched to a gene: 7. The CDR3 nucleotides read TGCGCCAGCAGCGCCTGGGGGGGGAGTGAGCAGTTCTTC. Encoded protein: CASSAWGGSEQFF.

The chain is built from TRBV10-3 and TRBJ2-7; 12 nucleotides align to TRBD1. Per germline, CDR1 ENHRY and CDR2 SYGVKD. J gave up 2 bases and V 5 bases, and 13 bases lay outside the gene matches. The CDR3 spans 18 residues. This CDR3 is CAISKPTAGTGGTYEQYF. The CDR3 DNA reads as TGTGCCATCAGTAAGCCTACCGCCGGGACAGGGGGCACCTACGAGCAGTACTTC.

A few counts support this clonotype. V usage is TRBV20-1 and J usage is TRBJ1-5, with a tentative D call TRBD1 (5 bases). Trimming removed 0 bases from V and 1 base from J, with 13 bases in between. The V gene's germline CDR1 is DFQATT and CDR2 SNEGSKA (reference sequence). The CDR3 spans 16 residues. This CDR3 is CSARDLGRGSNQPQHF. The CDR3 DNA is TGCAGTGCTAGAGATTTGGGTCGGGGGAGCAATCAGCCCCAGCATTTT.

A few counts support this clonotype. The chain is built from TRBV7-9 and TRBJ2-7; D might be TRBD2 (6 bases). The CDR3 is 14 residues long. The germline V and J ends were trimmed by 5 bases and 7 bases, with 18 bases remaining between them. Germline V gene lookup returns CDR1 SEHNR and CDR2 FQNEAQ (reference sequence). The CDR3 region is CASSQSGVLGEQYF. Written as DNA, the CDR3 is TGTGCCAGCAGCCAGTCGGGGGTTCTAGGGGAGCAGTACTTC.

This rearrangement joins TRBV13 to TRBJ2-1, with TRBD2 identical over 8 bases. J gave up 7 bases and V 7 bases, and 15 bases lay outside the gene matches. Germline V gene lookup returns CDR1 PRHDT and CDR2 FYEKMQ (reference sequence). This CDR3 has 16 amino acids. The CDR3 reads CASTTTELADSNEQFF. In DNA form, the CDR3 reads TGTGCCAGCACTACAACGGAACTAGCGGACTCAAATGAGCAGTTCTTC.

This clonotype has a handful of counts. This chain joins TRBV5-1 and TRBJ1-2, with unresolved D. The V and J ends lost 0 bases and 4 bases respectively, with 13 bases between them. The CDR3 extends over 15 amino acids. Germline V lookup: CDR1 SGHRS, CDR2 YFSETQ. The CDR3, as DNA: TGCGCCAGCAGCTTGGACGGCTCAGGCCTCTATGGCTACACCTTC. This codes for CASSLDGSGLYGYTF.